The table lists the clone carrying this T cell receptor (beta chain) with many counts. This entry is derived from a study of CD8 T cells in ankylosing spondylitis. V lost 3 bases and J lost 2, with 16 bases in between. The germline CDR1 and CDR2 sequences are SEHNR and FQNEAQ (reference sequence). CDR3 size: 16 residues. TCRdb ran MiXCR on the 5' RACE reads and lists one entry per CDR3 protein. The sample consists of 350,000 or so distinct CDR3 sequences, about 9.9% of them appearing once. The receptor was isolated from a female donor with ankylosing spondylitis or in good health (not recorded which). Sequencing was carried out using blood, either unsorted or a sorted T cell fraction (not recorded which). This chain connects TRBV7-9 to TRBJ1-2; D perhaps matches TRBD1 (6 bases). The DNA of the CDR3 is TGTGCCAGCAGCTTGATCCGACAGGCGAAGAACTATGGCTACACCTTC. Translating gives CASSLIRQAKNYGYTF.